A selection of T cell receptor beta chains follows, all from one sample in a study of T-cell reconstitution after alpha-beta-depleted transplantation in children. TCRdb re-called the PCR reads with MiXCR, one entry per CDR3 protein. The table records about 980,000 distinct CDR3 sequences, around 30% of them present only once. The sample consisted of PBMCs, mostly from graft donor cells, taken 360 days after TCRalphabeta/CD19-depleted stem cell transplant. The receptors derive from a boy younger than two who had a stem cell transplant for SCID, so the T cells may come from the graft donor. Each CDR3 is given with its conserved first and last residue. The D gene is left open where the match is weak. Not all rows give a size; the values are once, few, many and, for expanded clones, a class.

J gene: TRBJ1-1; clone size: .; CDR3 length: 13; V gene: TRBV6-1; D gene: .; CDR3 DNA: TGTGCCAGCAGCACCCGGCCGGCGACTGAAGCTTTCTTT; CDR3 protein: CASSTRPATEAFF
J gene: TRBJ2-5; clone size: .; CDR3 length: 14; V gene: TRBV10-3; D gene: TRBD2; CDR3 DNA: TGTGCCATCAGTGAGTCGGGGAGGGGAGAGACCCAGTACTTC; CDR3 protein: CAISESGRGETQYF
J gene: TRBJ1-5; clone size: few; CDR3 length: 14; V gene: TRBV5-1; D gene: .; CDR3 DNA: TGCGCCAGCAGCTTGGCCACGGGCATCCAGCCCCAGCATTTT; CDR3 protein: CASSLATGIQPQHF
J gene: TRBJ2-7; clone size: few; CDR3 length: 14; V gene: TRBV7-3; D gene: .; CDR3 DNA: TGTGCCAGCAGCCCCCAAGGGGGGGCATACGAGCAGTACTTC; CDR3 protein: CASSPQGGAYEQYF
J gene: TRBJ2-5; clone size: .; CDR3 length: 13; V gene: TRBV4-2; D gene: .; CDR3 DNA: TGTGCCAGCAGCCGGGACTGGAAAGAGACCCAGTACTTC; CDR3 protein: CASSRDWKETQYF
J gene: TRBJ2-1; clone size: .; CDR3 length: 15; V gene: TRBV16; D gene: .; CDR3 DNA: TGTGCCAGCAGCCAATCCTTGGCTAGCGTGAATGAGCAGTTCTTC; CDR3 protein: CASSQSLASVNEQFF
J gene: TRBJ2-5; clone size: few; CDR3 length: 14; V gene: TRBV12-3/TRBV12-4; D gene: .; CDR3 DNA: TGTGCCAGCAGTTTCAGGGACACCGAAGAGACCCAGTACTTC; CDR3 protein: CASSFRDTEETQYF
J gene: TRBJ2-2; clone size: many; CDR3 length: 16; V gene: TRBV7-2; D gene: .; CDR3 DNA: TGTGCCAGCAGCTTCTCGGGCAGGGCGAACACCGGGGAGCTGTTTTTT; CDR3 protein: CASSFSGRANTGELFF
J gene: TRBJ2-7; clone size: .; CDR3 length: 13; V gene: TRBV20-1; D gene: .; CDR3 DNA: TGCAGTGCGGCAGGGTCGCGCTCCTACGAGCAGTACTTC; CDR3 protein: CSAAGSRSYEQYF
J gene: TRBJ2-2; clone size: .; CDR3 length: 13; V gene: TRBV2; D gene: .; CDR3 DNA: TGTGCCAGCAGACTGGACAACACCGGGGAGCTGTTTTTT; CDR3 protein: CASRLDNTGELFF
J gene: TRBJ2-7; clone size: few; CDR3 length: 15; V gene: TRBV28; D gene: .; CDR3 DNA: TGTGCCAGCAGTTCCTACAGAGAAGGGTCATACGAGCAGTACTTC; CDR3 protein: CASSSYREGSYEQYF
J gene: TRBJ2-7; clone size: .; CDR3 length: 16; V gene: TRBV14; D gene: .; CDR3 DNA: TGTGCCAGCAGCCGAGGTGGGGGTTACCGAGTTTACGAGCAGTACTTC; CDR3 protein: CASSRGGGYRVYEQYF
J gene: TRBJ2-7; clone size: .; CDR3 length: 13; V gene: TRBV29-1; D gene: .; CDR3 DNA: TGCAGCGTTGCTCTGGGGGCCGCCTACGAGCAGTACTTC; CDR3 protein: CSVALGAAYEQYF
J gene: TRBJ2-7; clone size: few; CDR3 length: 14; V gene: TRBV12-3/TRBV12-4; D gene: .; CDR3 DNA: TGTGCCAGCAGTTTAGGGAGGCGGATCTACGAGCAGTACTTC; CDR3 protein: CASSLGRRIYEQYF
J gene: TRBJ2-5; clone size: .; CDR3 length: 14; V gene: TRBV4-1; D gene: TRBD2; CDR3 DNA: TGCGCCAGCAGCCAGCTAGCGGGAAAAGAGACCCAGTACTTC; CDR3 protein: CASSQLAGKETQYF
J gene: TRBJ1-6; clone size: .; CDR3 length: 17; V gene: TRBV5-1; D gene: .; CDR3 DNA: TGCGCCAGCAGCTCGGCGGTCTTGGCCAGGGGTAATTCACCCCTCCACTTT; CDR3 protein: CASSSAVLARGNSPLHF
J gene: TRBJ2-1; clone size: .; CDR3 length: 16; V gene: TRBV4-3; D gene: TRBD2; CDR3 DNA: TGCGCCAGCAGCCCCAAATCGACTAGCGGGAGGCGTGAGCAGTTCTTC; CDR3 protein: CASSPKSTSGRREQFF
J gene: TRBJ2-2; clone size: few; CDR3 length: 16; V gene: TRBV18; D gene: .; CDR3 DNA: TGTGCCAGCTCACAACCGGAACTAGGACTTACCGGGGAGCTGTTTTTT; CDR3 protein: CASSQPELGLTGELFF
J gene: TRBJ1-1; clone size: many; CDR3 length: 13; V gene: TRBV28; D gene: .; CDR3 DNA: TGTGCCAGCAGAGGAGGGTCGGGTACTGAAGCTTTCTTT; CDR3 protein: CASRGGSGTEAFF
J gene: TRBJ1-4; clone size: few; CDR3 length: 14; V gene: TRBV15; D gene: .; CDR3 DNA: TGTGCCACCAGCAGTATCAGGGAAGGCGAAAAACTGTTTTTT; CDR3 protein: CATSSIREGEKLFF
J gene: TRBJ2-1; clone size: few; CDR3 length: 17; V gene: TRBV4-1; D gene: .; CDR3 DNA: TGCGCCAGCAGCCAAGTTGGGAGGAAGGTGTCTTACAATGAGCAGTTCTTC; CDR3 protein: CASSQVGRKVSYNEQFF
J gene: TRBJ2-7; clone size: few; CDR3 length: 14; V gene: TRBV20-1; D gene: TRBD2; CDR3 DNA: TGCAGTGCTAAACTAGCGGGGAGCTCCTACGAGCAGTACTTC; CDR3 protein: CSAKLAGSSYEQYF
J gene: TRBJ2-3; clone size: few; CDR3 length: 14; V gene: TRBV6-1; D gene: TRBD2; CDR3 DNA: TGTGCCAGCAGGAAGCGGGGGGTTCAGGATACGCAGTATTTT; CDR3 protein: CASRKRGVQDTQYF
J gene: TRBJ1-2; clone size: .; CDR3 length: 14; V gene: TRBV12-3/TRBV12-4; D gene: .; CDR3 DNA: TGTGCCAGCAGTTTAGCGGCCCGACTTTATGGCTACACCTTC; CDR3 protein: CASSLAARLYGYTF
J gene: TRBJ2-7; clone size: many; CDR3 length: 11; V gene: TRBV2; D gene: TRBD1; CDR3 DNA: TGTGCCACCGAGAGACAGGGCGAGCAGTACTTC; CDR3 protein: CATERQGEQYF
J gene: TRBJ2-7; clone size: few; CDR3 length: 14; V gene: TRBV18; D gene: .; CDR3 DNA: TGTGCCAGCTCACCGACACGAGGGACGTACGAGCAGTACTTC; CDR3 protein: CASSPTRGTYEQYF
J gene: TRBJ2-5; clone size: .; CDR3 length: 14; V gene: TRBV7-6; D gene: .; CDR3 DNA: TGTGCCAGCAGCTTAGCGGCTCGTCAAGAGACCCAGTACTTC; CDR3 protein: CASSLAARQETQYF
J gene: TRBJ1-5; clone size: .; CDR3 length: 15; V gene: TRBV20-1; D gene: TRBD1; CDR3 DNA: TGCAGTGCTAGAGTACAGGGGTTGAGCAATCAGCCCCAGCATTTT; CDR3 protein: CSARVQGLSNQPQHF
J gene: TRBJ2-2; clone size: few; CDR3 length: 17; V gene: TRBV12-3/TRBV12-4; D gene: TRBD2; CDR3 DNA: TGTGCCAGCAGGGGGACTAGCGGGGGGCTAGGGACCGGGGAGCTGTTTTTT; CDR3 protein: CASRGTSGGLGTGELFF
J gene: TRBJ2-1; clone size: .; CDR3 length: 13; V gene: TRBV25-1; D gene: .; CDR3 DNA: TGTGCCAGCAGTGATACGGTCTGGGATGAGCAGTTCTTC; CDR3 protein: CASSDTVWDEQFF
J gene: TRBJ2-7; clone size: .; CDR3 length: 18; V gene: TRBV4-3; D gene: .; CDR3 DNA: TGCGCCAGCAGCCCCATGTGGGGTTCTTGGGGTGGATCCTACGAGCAGTACTTC; CDR3 protein: CASSPMWGSWGGSYEQYF
J gene: TRBJ1-6; clone size: .; CDR3 length: 14; V gene: TRBV12-3/TRBV12-4; D gene: .; CDR3 DNA: TGTGCCAGCAAAAAGGGACGGTGGTATTCACCCCTCCACTTT; CDR3 protein: CASKKGRWYSPLHF
J gene: TRBJ1-1; clone size: .; CDR3 length: 16; V gene: TRBV5-1; D gene: .; CDR3 DNA: TGCGCCAGCAGCTTGGCCACGGGGATACTTGACACTGAAGCTTTCTTT; CDR3 protein: CASSLATGILDTEAFF
J gene: TRBJ2-5; clone size: .; CDR3 length: 14; V gene: TRBV9; D gene: .; CDR3 DNA: TGTGCCAGCAGCCCCAGACGACAAGCGGGGACCCAGTACTTC; CDR3 protein: CASSPRRQAGTQYF
J gene: TRBJ1-3; clone size: .; CDR3 length: 14; V gene: TRBV20-1; D gene: .; CDR3 DNA: TGCAGTGCTTCTCGCGACCAACGTAGAAACACCATATATTTT; CDR3 protein: CSASRDQRRNTIYF
J gene: TRBJ2-1; clone size: .; CDR3 length: 16; V gene: TRBV28; D gene: TRBD1; CDR3 DNA: TGTGCCAGCAGTCAGCGGACAGGTTTCTCCTACAATGAGCAGTTCTTC; CDR3 protein: CASSQRTGFSYNEQFF
J gene: TRBJ2-3; clone size: once; CDR3 length: 17; V gene: TRBV11-3; D gene: TRBD1; CDR3 DNA: TGTGCCAGCAGCCCGAGTATTGCGGACAGGGTGACAGATACGCAGTATTTT; CDR3 protein: CASSPSIADRVTDTQYF
J gene: TRBJ2-7; clone size: many; CDR3 length: 15; V gene: TRBV20-1; D gene: .; CDR3 DNA: TGCAGTGCGGGCTGGCGGGGCCCCAGCTCCTACGAGCAGTACTTC; CDR3 protein: CSAGWRGPSSYEQYF
J gene: TRBJ2-7; clone size: few; CDR3 length: 16; V gene: TRBV24-1; D gene: TRBD1; CDR3 DNA: TGTGCCACCAGTGATATAACCGGGACAGGGGACTACGAGCGGTACTTC; CDR3 protein: CATSDITGTGDYERYF
J gene: TRBJ2-7; clone size: .; CDR3 length: 12; V gene: TRBV6-6; D gene: .; CDR3 DNA: TGTGCCAGCCATATACAGGGAGGGGAGCAGTACTTC; CDR3 protein: CASHIQGGEQYF
J gene: TRBJ2-3; clone size: many; CDR3 length: 14; V gene: TRBV18; D gene: .; CDR3 DNA: TGTGCCAGCTCTCCAGGGGCCAGCACAGATACGCAGTATTTT; CDR3 protein: CASSPGASTDTQYF
J gene: TRBJ2-3; clone size: .; CDR3 length: 15; V gene: TRBV7-6; D gene: .; CDR3 DNA: TGTGCCAGCAGCTTGGGCAGGACTAACACAGATACGCAGTATTTT; CDR3 protein: CASSLGRTNTDTQYF
J gene: TRBJ2-4; clone size: .; CDR3 length: 10; V gene: TRBV20-1; D gene: .; CDR3 DNA: TGCAGTGCTAGATCGGGCGGACAGTACTTC; CDR3 protein: CSARSGGQYF
J gene: TRBJ2-1; clone size: few; CDR3 length: 14; V gene: TRBV12-5; D gene: .; CDR3 DNA: TGTGCTAGTGGTTTGGGGCGGGACTACAATGAGCAGTTCTTC; CDR3 protein: CASGLGRDYNEQFF
J gene: TRBJ2-1; clone size: .; CDR3 length: 14; V gene: TRBV5-1; D gene: .; CDR3 DNA: TGCGCCAGCAGTTTTCAGACAGCCTACAATGAGCAGTTCTTC; CDR3 protein: CASSFQTAYNEQFF
J gene: TRBJ2-1; clone size: .; CDR3 length: 15; V gene: TRBV2; D gene: TRBD1; CDR3 DNA: TGTGCCAGCAGACGTACCGGGACAGGGAGCCATGAGCAGTTCTTC; CDR3 protein: CASRRTGTGSHEQFF
J gene: TRBJ2-5; clone size: .; CDR3 length: 14; V gene: TRBV12-3/TRBV12-4; D gene: TRBD2; CDR3 DNA: TGTGCCAGCAGTTCTAGCGGACGCCAAGAGACCCAGTACTTC; CDR3 protein: CASSSSGRQETQYF
J gene: TRBJ2-3; clone size: few; CDR3 length: 15; V gene: TRBV5-1; D gene: .; CDR3 DNA: TGCGCCAGCAGCTTTGGCAGGTTGACCACAGATACGCAGTATTTT; CDR3 protein: CASSFGRLTTDTQYF
J gene: TRBJ2-3; clone size: few; CDR3 length: 14; V gene: TRBV10-3; D gene: .; CDR3 DNA: TGTGCCATCAGTGTCGGGGTTAGCACAGATACGCAGTATTTT; CDR3 protein: CAISVGVSTDTQYF